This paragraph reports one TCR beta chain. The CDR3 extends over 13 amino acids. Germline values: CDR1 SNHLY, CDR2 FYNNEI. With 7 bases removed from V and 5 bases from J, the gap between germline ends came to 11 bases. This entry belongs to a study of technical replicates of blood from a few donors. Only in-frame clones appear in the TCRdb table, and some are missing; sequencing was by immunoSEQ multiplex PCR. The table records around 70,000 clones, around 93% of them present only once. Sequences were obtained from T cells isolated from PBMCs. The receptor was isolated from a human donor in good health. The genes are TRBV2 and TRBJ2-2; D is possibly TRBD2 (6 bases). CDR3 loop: CASNGRVTGELFF. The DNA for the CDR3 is TGTGCCAGCAACGGGAGAGTGACCGGGGAGCTGTTTTTT.